Listed below are T cell receptor beta chains from one sample, sequenced in a study of prognosis after radiotherapy for stage I lung cancer. TCRdb re-derived calls from the multiplex PCR reads in MiXCR, one entry per CDR3 protein. The repertoire holds more than 9,500 distinct CDR3 sequences, roughly 52% seen once, with 20% to 25% in the top ten. Here the sequenced sample was PBMCs, taken before or after stereotactic body radiation therapy (not recorded which). Receptors were obtained from a donor aged 50 or older with non-small cell lung cancer. Both conserved end residues are part of each CDR3. A D gene is named only where the DNA matches it firmly. The size of a clone is reported for some rows only, either as once, few or many, or as a class for expanded clones.

size: NA; V: TRBV28; length: 13; J: TRBJ2-7; D: TRBD1; CDR3: CASSFGQGDEQYF; DNA: TGTGCCAGCAGTTTCGGACAGGGGGACGAGCAGTACTTC
size: NA; V: TRBV28; length: 17; J: TRBJ1-2; D: TRBD1; CDR3: CASSLGIGGFTNYGYTF; DNA: TGTGCCAGCAGTTTAGGAATAGGGGGCTTTACCAACTATGGCTACACCTTC
size: many; V: TRBV29-1; length: 12; J: TRBJ2-1; D: NA; CDR3: CSSASELREQFF; DNA: TGCAGCTCTGCTAGCGAGTTGCGGGAGCAGTTCTTC
size: NA; V: TRBV6-2/TRBV6-3; length: 13; J: TRBJ2-7; D: TRBD1; CDR3: CASTNGQVGGQYF; DNA: TGTGCCAGCACCAACGGACAGGTGGGCGGGCAGTACTTC
size: medium-sized; V: TRBV2; length: 14; J: TRBJ2-1; D: TRBD2; CDR3: CASSTSGVGNEQFF; DNA: TGTGCCAGCAGCACTAGCGGAGTGGGCAATGAGCAGTTCTTC
size: many; V: TRBV10-3; length: 14; J: TRBJ2-3; D: TRBD2; CDR3: CAIGAGGSTDTQYF; DNA: TGTGCCATCGGGGCGGGAGGGAGCACAGATACGCAGTATTTT
size: NA; V: TRBV20-1; length: 13; J: TRBJ1-6; D: NA; CDR3: CSASPGSNSPLHF; DNA: TGCAGTGCTAGCCCAGGCTCAAATTCACCCCTCCACTTT
size: NA; V: TRBV2; length: 12; J: TRBJ2-3; D: NA; CDR3: CASSEATYTQYF; DNA: TGTGCCAGCAGTGAAGCGACGTATACGCAGTATTTT
size: NA; V: TRBV28; length: 17; J: TRBJ2-7; D: TRBD2; CDR3: CASSLETGTSGLYEQYF; DNA: TGTGCCAGCAGTTTGGAAACAGGGACTAGCGGGCTGTACGAGCAGTACTTC
size: many; V: TRBV30; length: 13; J: TRBJ1-1; D: NA; CDR3: CAWNRGAATEAFF; DNA: TGTGCCTGGAATCGGGGAGCGGCCACTGAAGCTTTCTTT
size: NA; V: TRBV30; length: 12; J: TRBJ1-4; D: TRBD1; CDR3: CARDNRGGRLFF; DNA: TGTGCCCGGGACAACAGGGGCGGTAGACTGTTTTTT
size: NA; V: TRBV12-5; length: 16; J: TRBJ2-5; D: NA; CDR3: CASGWSGPTSIETQYF; DNA: TGTGCTAGTGGTTGGTCCGGGCCAACCTCCATAGAGACCCAGTACTTC
size: medium-sized; V: TRBV6-1; length: 16; J: TRBJ2-3; D: NA; CDR3: CASSYGDSGNTDTQYF; DNA: TGTGCCAGCAGTTACGGGGATAGCGGTAACACAGATACGCAGTATTTT
size: once; V: TRBV2; length: 16; J: TRBJ2-7; D: TRBD2; CDR3: CASSGGGRVLSYEQYF; DNA: TGTGCCAGCAGTGGAGGCGGGAGAGTCCTCTCCTACGAGCAGTACTTC
size: many; V: TRBV7-6; length: 13; J: TRBJ1-4; D: NA; CDR3: CASSPGAGEKLFF; DNA: TGTGCCAGCAGCCCCGGGGCGGGCGAAAAACTGTTTTTT
size: NA; V: TRBV28; length: 12; J: TRBJ2-7; D: NA; CDR3: CVSSPTWGEQYF; DNA: TGTGTCAGCAGTCCCACCTGGGGGGAGCAGTACTTC
size: NA; V: TRBV12-3/TRBV12-4; length: 12; J: TRBJ2-7; D: NA; CDR3: CASSSDSYEQYF; DNA: TGTGCCAGCAGCTCCGACAGCTACGAGCAGTACTTC
size: NA; V: TRBV6-1; length: 14; J: TRBJ2-7; D: TRBD2; CDR3: CATRETSAPYEQYF; DNA: TGTGCCACCCGTGAAACTAGCGCACCCTACGAGCAGTACTTC